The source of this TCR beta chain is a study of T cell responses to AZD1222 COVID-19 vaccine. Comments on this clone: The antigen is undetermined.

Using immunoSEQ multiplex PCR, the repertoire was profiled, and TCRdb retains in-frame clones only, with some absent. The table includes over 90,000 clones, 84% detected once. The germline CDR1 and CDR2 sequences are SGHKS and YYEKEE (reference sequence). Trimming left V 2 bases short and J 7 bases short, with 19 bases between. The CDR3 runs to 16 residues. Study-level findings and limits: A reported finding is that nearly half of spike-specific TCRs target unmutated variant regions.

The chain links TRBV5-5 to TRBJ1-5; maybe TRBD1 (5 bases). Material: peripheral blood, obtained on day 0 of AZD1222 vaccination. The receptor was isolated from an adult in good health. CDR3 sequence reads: CASSFALGRGLQPQHF. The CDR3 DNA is TGTGCCAGCAGCTTTGCGCTGGGGCGAGGTTTGCAGCCCCAGCATTTT.